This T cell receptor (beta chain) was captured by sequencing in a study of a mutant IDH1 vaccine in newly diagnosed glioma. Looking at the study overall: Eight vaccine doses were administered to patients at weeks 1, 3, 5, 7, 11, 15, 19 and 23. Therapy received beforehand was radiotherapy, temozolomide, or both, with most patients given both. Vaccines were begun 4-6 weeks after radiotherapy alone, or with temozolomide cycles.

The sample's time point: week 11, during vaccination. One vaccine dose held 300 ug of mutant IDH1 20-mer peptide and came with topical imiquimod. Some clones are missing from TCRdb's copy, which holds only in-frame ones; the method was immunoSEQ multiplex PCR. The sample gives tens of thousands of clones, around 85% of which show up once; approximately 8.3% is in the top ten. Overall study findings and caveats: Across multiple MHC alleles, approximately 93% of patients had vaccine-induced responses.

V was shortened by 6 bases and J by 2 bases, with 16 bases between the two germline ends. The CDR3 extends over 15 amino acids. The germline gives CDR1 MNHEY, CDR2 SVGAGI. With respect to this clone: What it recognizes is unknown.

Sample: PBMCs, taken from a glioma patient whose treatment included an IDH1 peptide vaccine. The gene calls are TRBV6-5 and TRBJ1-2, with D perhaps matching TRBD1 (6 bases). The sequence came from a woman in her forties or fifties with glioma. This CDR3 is CASSHGGGVNYGYTF. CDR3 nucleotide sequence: TGTGCCAGCAGCCACGGAGGGGGGGTAAACTATGGCTACACCTTC.